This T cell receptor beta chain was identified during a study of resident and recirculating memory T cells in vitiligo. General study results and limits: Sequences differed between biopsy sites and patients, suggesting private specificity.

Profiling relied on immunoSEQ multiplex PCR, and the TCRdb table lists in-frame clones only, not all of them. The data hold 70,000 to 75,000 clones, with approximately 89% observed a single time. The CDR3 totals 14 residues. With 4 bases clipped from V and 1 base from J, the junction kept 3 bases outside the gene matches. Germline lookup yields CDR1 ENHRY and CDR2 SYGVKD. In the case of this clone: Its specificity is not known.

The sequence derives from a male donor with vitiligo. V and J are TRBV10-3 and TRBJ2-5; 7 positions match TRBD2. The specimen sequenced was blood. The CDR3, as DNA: TGTGCCATCAGTGGGGGGGGGACCCAAGAGACCCAGTACTTC. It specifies CAISGGGTQETQYF.